The 18 T cell receptor beta chains below come from one sample, sequenced in a study of cytomegalovirus exposure and HLA in healthy donors. PCR primers comprised 60 Vbeta and 13 Jbeta primers. Only in-frame clones appear in the TCRdb table, and some are missing; sequencing was by immunoSEQ multiplex PCR. The data contain fewer than 250,000 clones, over 60% of them singletons. The sample taken for sequencing was PBMCs. These TCRs come from a woman in her thirties or forties in good health and CMV-seronegative.

This sequence joins TRBV6-5 and TRBJ1-3; no firm D call. The CDR3 length is 15 residues. V was clipped by 7 bases and J by 0 bases, with 13 bases between them. Germline values: CDR1 MNHEY, CDR2 SVGAGI. The CDR3 loop is CASTGRLISGNTIYF. The CDR3 DNA is TGTGCCAGCACCGGCAGGCTTATCTCTGGAAACACCATATATTTT.

This chain links TRBV5-1 with TRBJ1-1; TRBD1 agrees at 7 bases. V lost 4 bases, J lost 0 bases, and 6 bases stayed unmatched. The V gene's germline CDR1 is SGHRS and CDR2 YFSETQ. This CDR3 spans 15 amino acids. CDR3 nucleotide sequence: TGCGCCAGCAGCCCTTCGACAGGGTTGAACACTGAAGCTTTCTTT. Residues: CASSPSTGLNTEAFF.

This clone occurred a few times. The rearrangement links TRBV6-1 to TRBJ1-2, with D unclear. The CDR3 runs 13 residues. Per the germline V gene, CDR1 is MNHNS and CDR2 is SASEGT. V gave up 2 bases and J gave up 2 bases, with 6 bases separating them. CDR3 in amino acids: CASSERENYGYTF. CDR3 nucleotide sequence: TGTGCCAGCAGTGAAAGAGAAAACTATGGCTACACCTTC.

The gene calls are TRBV7-9 and TRBJ2-7; 8 bases fit TRBD2. Germline V gene data show CDR1 as SEHNR and CDR2 as FQNEAQ (reference sequence). This CDR3 is 12 amino acids long. V lost 2 bases, J lost 9 bases, and 3 bases stayed unmatched. CDR3 sequence: CASSLTSGRQYV. In DNA form, the CDR3 reads TGTGCCAGCAGCTTAACTAGCGGCCGGCAGTACGTC.

This clone was counted a single time. As DNA, the CDR3 is TGTGCCACCTCTGCAGGGATTGGGTCCGAAGCTTTCTTT. It is translated as CATSAGIGSEAFF. The V gene is TRBV19, the J gene TRBJ1-1, with a weak D call TRBD1 (5 bases). The CDR3 runs to 13 residues. The germline V and J ends were trimmed by 10 bases and 8 bases, with 20 bases remaining between them. The germline V gene encodes CDR1 LNHDA and CDR2 SQIVND (reference sequence).

The chain couples TRBV19 to TRBJ2-2; the D gene is possibly TRBD1 (6 bases). The germline V and J ends were trimmed by 5 bases and 4 bases, with 11 bases remaining between them. Looked up from germline, CDR1 is LNHDA and CDR2 is SQIVND (reference sequence). The CDR3 spans 14 residues. DNA of the CDR3: TGTGCCAGTAGTTTTCAACAGGGCACCGGGGAGCTGTTTTTT. This gives the protein CASSFQQGTGELFF.

The CDR3 DNA follows: TGCGCCAGCAGGGGGGACTCCTCCTACGAGCAGTACGTC. Amino acids: CASRGDSSYEQYV. The genes are TRBV10-2 and TRBJ2-7; a weak D match, TRBD2 (6 bases). This CDR3 region has 13 residues. V was trimmed by 6 bases and J by 0 bases, leaving 9 bases between them. CDR1 is WSHSY and CDR2 is SAAADI in the germline V gene.

This chain connects TRBV6-5 to TRBJ2-7; tentative D call: TRBD1 (6 bases). Trimming left V 8 bases short and J 6 bases short, with 11 bases between. Germline values: CDR1 MNHEY, CDR2 SVGAGI. This CDR3 contains 11 residues. CDR3 region: CASGRGAEQYV. The CDR3 DNA sequence: TGTGCCAGCGGCAGGGGTGCCGAGCAGTACGTC.

Comment on this clone: Germline is not matched at one junction end, which may reflect a read error. The chain links TRBV7-7 to TRBJ1-3; 7 nucleotides line up with TRBD1. The germline V gene has CDR1 SSHAT and CDR2 FNYEAQ (reference sequence). CDR3 length: 16 residues. CDR3 bases: TGTGCTAGCAGCCCCCTGACAGGGATCTCTGGAAACACCATATATTTT. Amino acid sequence: CASSPLTGISGNTIYF.

The chain employs TRBV25-1 and TRBJ2-4, with TRBD2 as a possible D gene (6 bases). V was trimmed by 1 base and J by 0 bases, leaving 7 bases between them. CDR1 and CDR2 (germline): MGHDK, SYGVNS. This CDR3 spans 15 amino acids. In nucleotides, the CDR3 is TGTGCCAGCAGTGAATCGGGGGAAGCCAAAAACATTCAGTACTTC. It encodes CASSESGEAKNIQYF.

The V call is TRBV4-1, the J call TRBJ2-7; 10 bases are a match to TRBD2. The germline V gene has CDR1 MGHRA and CDR2 YSYEKL. J lost 2 bases, V lost 5 bases, and 6 bases had no gene match. CDR3 length equals 15 residues. The CDR3 DNA follows: TGCGCCAGCAGCTTTCGGACTAGCGGTCCCTACGAGCAGTACGTC. It translates to CASSFRTSGPYEQYV.

The J gene is TRBJ1-5, the V gene TRBV7-9, with 7 bases matching TRBD1. With 4 bases clipped from V and 3 bases from J, the junction kept 9 bases outside the gene matches. Germline loops: CDR1 SEHNR, CDR2 FQNEAQ (reference sequence). The CDR3 extends over 16 amino acids. Here the CDR3 DNA reads TGTGCCAGCAGCTATGGCCCGACAGGGCCCAATCAGCCCCAGCATTTT. Protein product: CASSYGPTGPNQPQHF.

This chain connects TRBV5-4 to TRBJ1-5; D remains ambiguous. The CDR3 consists of 14 residues. CDR1 and CDR2 (germline): SGHNT, YYREEE (reference sequence). V lost 7 bases and J 0 bases, leaving 11 bases between the germline ends. CDR3 DNA sequence: TGTGCCAGCGCCTTGATCGGTAGCAATCAGCCCCAGCATTTT. It is translated as CASALIGSNQPQHF.

This clone was detected once. The chain is built from TRBV28 and TRBJ1-5; 7 nucleotides align to TRBD1. V lost 8 bases, J lost 7 bases, and 14 bases stayed unmatched. Germline V gives CDR1 MDHEN, CDR2 SYDVKM. The CDR3 extends over 15 amino acids. The CDR3 DNA follows: TGTGCCAGCGGGTTGACAGGGAATGAAGGACAGCCCCAGCATTTT. Encoded protein: CASGLTGNEGQPQHF.

This rearrangement joins TRBV30 to TRBJ2-5; 8 positions agree with TRBD2. This CDR3 has 14 amino acids. Germline loops: CDR1 GTSNPN, CDR2 SVGIG (reference sequence). V dropped 3 bases and J dropped 4; count of bases not matched to a gene: 7. The CDR3 DNA reads TGTGCCTGGAGAGGGGCGGGGGGCGCAGAGACCCAGTACTTC. Its protein is CAWRGAGGAETQYF.

The chain couples TRBV20-1 to TRBJ1-1; the D is unclear. Between the trimmed V and J ends, which lost 0 bases and 11 bases, there was a span of 10 bases. The germline gives CDR1 DFQATT, CDR2 SNEGSKA (reference sequence). CDR3 length: 11 amino acids. The CDR3 spells CSAREGVSAFF. The CDR3 bases are TGCAGTGCTAGAGAGGGCGTCTCCGCTTTCTTT.

V gene TRBV7-3 combines with J gene TRBJ2-1; TRBD2 aligns across 13 bases. The CDR3 runs to 16 residues. Trimming removed 3 bases from V and 6 bases from J; junction bases left unmatched: 5. Germline CDR1 is SGHTA and CDR2 is FQGTGA. The CDR3 DNA reads TGTGCCAGCAGCTTCGTGACTAGCGGGAGGCCCAATGAGCAGTTCTTC. It yields the protein CASSFVTSGRPNEQFF.

The chain couples TRBV29-1 to TRBJ1-4; D is possibly TRBD1 (6 bases). The CDR3 length is 13 residues. Germline V gene lookup returns CDR1 SQVTM and CDR2 ANQGSEA. V was cut by 7 bases and J by 6 bases, with 15 bases left in between. The CDR3 DNA is TGCAGCGCCTCCGGGACACCTTATGAAAAACTGTTTTTT. Protein product: CSASGTPYEKLFF.